This TCR beta chain was sequenced during a study of early T cells in non-severe SARS-CoV-2 infection. On this clonotype: Its antigen is not known.

Broader study findings: Anti-spike CD8 responses were favored in VDJdb matching, and private and CD4 specificities were missed.

Each single cDNA molecule received a unique molecular identifier. MiXCR, run by TCRdb on the 5' RACE reads, gives a single entry per CDR3 protein. The table shows approximately 90,000 distinct CDR3 sequences, with about 11% occurring only once. The trim removed 0 bases at V and 4 bases at J, leaving 3 bases unmatched. CDR1 is SGDLS, CDR2 YYNGEE, per germline. The length of the CDR3 is 14 residues. Specimen: whole blood, collected at baseline. The gene calls are TRBV9 and TRBJ1-1, with 7 bases fitting TRBD1. This receptor was taken from an adult who was a healthcare worker with PCR-confirmed SARS-CoV-2 infection or an uninfected control (not recorded which). The CDR3 is CASSVDPGGTEAFF. In DNA, the CDR3 is TGTGCCAGCAGCGTAGATCCAGGGGGCACTGAAGCTTTCTTT.